These 17 T cell receptor beta chains share one sample of origin, sequenced in a study of blood T cell repertoires in COVID-19. Data came from immunoSEQ multiplex PCR; TCRdb stores just in-frame clones and leaves some out. The table records about 130,000 clones, roughly 80% of them present only once. Specimen: PBMCs or T cells enriched from blood (not recorded which). These receptor sequences come from a man aged 50 or older who had recovered from COVID-19.

The gene calls are TRBV5-1 and TRBJ2-5, with 11 nucleotides matching TRBD1. Germline-derived CDR1 and CDR2 are SGHRS and YFSETQ. Trimming took 5 bases from V and 9 from J; bases not matched to a gene: 15. The CDR3 runs 16 residues. The CDR3 bases are TGCGCCAGCAGTTACACCGGGGACAGGGGGACCGGGGCCCAGTACTTC. It codes for CASSYTGDRGTGAQYF.

At least ten counts were recorded for this clone. The genes are TRBV25-1 and TRBJ2-7; 7 bases line up with TRBD1. The CDR3 sequence is 12 residues long. Looked up from germline, CDR1 is MGHDK and CDR2 is SYGVNS. Trimming took 9 bases from V and 3 from J; bases not matched to a gene: 5. The CDR3 reads CASTDRVYEQYF. As DNA, the CDR3 is TGTGCCAGTACAGACAGGGTCTACGAGCAGTACTTC.

The DNA of the CDR3 is TGCGCCAGCAGCCAAGGGGGACAGGGGAGCTCAGATACGCAGTATTTT. Its translation: CASSQGGQGSSDTQYF. The chain combines TRBV4-3 with TRBJ2-3; 10 nucleotides match TRBD1. This CDR3 contains 16 residues. Germline CDR1 is LGHNA and CDR2 is YSLEER. Trimming at V came to 1 base and at J to 4 bases, leaving 5 bases not matched to a gene.

The genes are TRBV28 and TRBJ1-1; 7 nucleotides agree with TRBD1. Germline V gene data show CDR1 as MDHEN and CDR2 as SYDVKM. The CDR3 loop spans 12 amino acids. V lost 4 bases, J lost 8 bases, and 4 bases stayed unmatched. CDR3 loop: CASSWGQQEAFF. The CDR3 DNA reads TGTGCCAGCAGTTGGGGACAGCAAGAAGCTTTCTTT.

The chain has TRBV14 and TRBJ1-6; 7 bases fit TRBD1. Germline V gene sequence: CDR1 SGHDN, CDR2 FVKESK. CDR3 length: 16 amino acids. Losses at the gene ends were 2 bases for V and 11 bases for J; bases not matched to a gene: 12. The CDR3 DNA reads TGTGCCAGCAGCCAACTCTCAGGGGGAATCGTGACACCCCTCCACTTT. Protein product: CASSQLSGGIVTPLHF. Full variable domain (missing parts from reference TRBV14 and TRBJ1-6): EAGVTQFPSHSVIEKGQTVTLRCDPISGHDNLYWYRRVMGKEIKFLLHFVKESKQDESGMPNNRFLAERTGGTYSTLKVQPAELEDSGVYFCASSQLSGGIVTPLHFGNGTRLTVT.

This sequence joins TRBV19 and TRBJ1-2; 9 nucleotides align to TRBD1. Trimming cost V 4 bases and J 6 bases; bases outside gene matches: 12. The CDR3 length is 16 residues. Germline lookup yields CDR1 LNHDA and CDR2 SQIVND (reference sequence). Here the CDR3 reads CASSNPGTGYEDGYTF. The CDR3, as DNA: TGTGCCAGTAGTAACCCCGGGACAGGGTATGAGGATGGCTACACCTTC. The whole variable domain, filled in from reference TRBV19 and TRBJ1-2, reads DGGITQSPKYLFRKEGQNVTLSCEQNLNHDAMYWYRQDPGQGLRLIYYSQIVNDFQKGDIAEGYSVSREKKESFPLTVTSAQKNPTAFYLCASSNPGTGYEDGYTFGSGTRLTVV.

The chain carries TRBV11-2 and TRBJ1-5; the match to TRBD1 covers 12 bases. The CDR3 has 15 amino acids. Germline trimming cut 5 bases from V and 4 bases from J; bases unmatched to any gene: 3. Germline lookup yields CDR1 SGHAT and CDR2 FQNNGV. CDR3 sequence: CASSLGQGANQPQHF. The CDR3 nucleotides are TGTGCCAGCAGCCTGGGACAGGGGGCGAATCAGCCCCAGCATTTT.

Written as DNA, the CDR3 is TGTGCCAGCAGCAAAGGGACAGGGCAGTACCAAGAGACCCAGTACTTC. Its translation is CASSKGTGQYQETQYF. The V and J genes are TRBV21-1 and TRBJ2-5; the D call TRBD1 from the table was never checked on the DNA. TRBV21-1 is shown as a pseudogene. The CDR3 length is 16 residues.

The chain combines TRBV28 with TRBJ1-5; TRBD1 is a possible D gene (5 bases). Germline V gene sequence: CDR1 MDHEN, CDR2 SYDVKM. V gave up 6 bases and J gave up 6 bases, with 18 bases separating them. The CDR3 is 15 amino acids. CDR3: CASSKVSRGGQPQHF. DNA for the CDR3: TGTGCCAGCAGCAAAGTATCTCGGGGGGGTCAGCCCCAGCATTTT.

The chain combines TRBV5-6 with TRBJ1-2, with a tentative D call TRBD1 (5 bases). This CDR3 region has 15 residues. The V gene lost 1 base and the J gene lost 5 bases, with 15 bases spanning the gap. The germline V gene encodes CDR1 SGHDT and CDR2 YYEEEE. CDR3 in amino acids: CASSLLQADGYGYTF. CDR3 DNA: TGTGCCAGCAGCTTGTTACAGGCGGATGGATATGGCTACACCTTC.

This clone was observed a handful of times. CDR3 amino acids: CASGLRGWTGELFF. Written as DNA, the CDR3 is TGCGCCAGCGGTCTTAGGGGGTGGACCGGGGAGCTGTTTTTT. V and J are TRBV5-1 and TRBJ2-2, with D possibly TRBD1 on 6 matching bases. V lost 7 bases to trimming and J lost 5 bases, with 15 bases between them. This CDR3 contains 14 residues. Germline V gene lookup returns CDR1 SGHRS and CDR2 YFSETQ.

The genes are TRBV3-1 (or the pseudogene TRBV3-2) and TRBJ2-2; D is possibly TRBD2 (7 bases). CDR3 length: 14 amino acids. Trimming shortened V by 6 bases and J by 4 bases, and 12 bases separated the two germline ends. Germline V lookup: CDR1 LGHDT, CDR2 YNNKEL (reference sequence). CDR3 DNA sequence: TGTGCCAGCAGGGGGGGGCCAGGCACCGGGGAGCTGTTTTTT. It encodes CASRGGPGTGELFF.

This clone was picked up a small number of times. The V gene is TRBV28, the J gene TRBJ1-5, with 8 bases that match TRBD1. CDR3 length equals 14 residues. V was pared by 3 bases and J by 6 bases, with 4 bases of the junction left unmatched. CDR1 MDHEN and CDR2 SYDVKM come from the germline V gene. The CDR3 sequence is CASSFRGLSQPQHF. The CDR3 coding sequence is TGTGCCAGCAGTTTCAGGGGGCTGAGTCAGCCCCAGCATTTT.

This chain uses TRBV7-2 with TRBJ2-3; D unclear. The V gene lost 3 bases and the J gene lost 5 bases, with 9 bases spanning the gap. Germline values: CDR1 SGHTA, CDR2 FQGNSA. The CDR3 is made up of 13 amino acids. The CDR3 DNA sequence: TGTGCCAGCAGCTTCGACCCTAGAGATACGCAGTATTTT. Protein: CASSFDPRDTQYF. The whole variable domain, filled in from reference TRBV7-2 and TRBJ2-3, reads GAGVSQSPSNKVTEKGKDVELRCDPISGHTALYWYRQSLGQGLEFLIYFQGNSAPDKSGLPSDRFSAERTGGSVSTLTIQRTQQEDSAVYLCASSFDPRDTQYFGPGTRLTVL.

This clone has at least ten counts. The chain is built from TRBV6-2 or TRBV6-3 and TRBJ1-5; 12 bases fit TRBD1. This CDR3 has 19 amino acids. Trimming cost V 1 base and J 2 bases; bases outside gene matches: 9. Germline CDR1 MNHEY, CDR2 SVGEGT. CDR3 sequence: CASSYWLGQGAGGNQPQHF. In DNA form, the CDR3 reads TGTGCCAGCAGTTACTGGTTGGGACAGGGGGCCGGAGGCAATCAGCCCCAGCATTTT.

The rearrangement uses TRBV7-2 and TRBJ1-2, with 9 bases fitting TRBD1. Per the germline V gene, CDR1 is SGHTA and CDR2 is FQGNSA. J gave up 8 bases and V 5 bases, and 18 bases lay outside the gene matches. There are 17 residues in the CDR3. The CDR3 coding sequence is TGTGCCAGCAGCCCCAAGGGGGGGTGGGACAGGGTTTACGGCTACACCTTC. Amino acid sequence: CASSPKGGWDRVYGYTF.

This clone was found a few times. This chain connects TRBV19 to TRBJ2-7; possible D gene TRBD2, 5 bases. The CDR3 is 13 amino acids. Germline assignment: CDR1 LNHDA and CDR2 SQIVND (reference sequence). Trimming left V 2 bases short and J 6 bases short, with 11 bases between. CDR3 coding DNA: TGTGCCAGTAGTATACGGGGATATGGCGAGCAGTACTTC. It specifies CASSIRGYGEQYF.